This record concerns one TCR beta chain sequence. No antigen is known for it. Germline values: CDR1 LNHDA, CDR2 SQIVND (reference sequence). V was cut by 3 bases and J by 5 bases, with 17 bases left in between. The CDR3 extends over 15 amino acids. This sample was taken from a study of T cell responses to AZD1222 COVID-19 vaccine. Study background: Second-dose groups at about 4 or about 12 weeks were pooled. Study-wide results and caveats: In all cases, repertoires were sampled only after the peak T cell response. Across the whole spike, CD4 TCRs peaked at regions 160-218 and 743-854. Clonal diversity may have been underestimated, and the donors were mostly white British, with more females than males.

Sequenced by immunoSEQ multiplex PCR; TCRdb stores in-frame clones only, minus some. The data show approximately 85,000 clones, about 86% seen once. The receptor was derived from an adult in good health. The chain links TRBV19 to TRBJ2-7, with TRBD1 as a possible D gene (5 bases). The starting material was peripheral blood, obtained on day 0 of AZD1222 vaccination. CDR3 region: CASSIVVFGANEQYF. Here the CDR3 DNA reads TGTGCCAGTAGTATCGTGGTGTTTGGGGCCAACGAGCAGTACTTC.